Listed here are 15 T cell receptor beta chains from one sample, sequenced in a study of technical replicates of blood from a handful of donors. Method: immunoSEQ multiplex PCR; TCRdb's copy keeps in-frame clones and lacks some. The table lists approximately 68,000 clones, about 97% of them singletons. Sequenced: T cells isolated from PBMCs. The receptor set was obtained from a human donor in good health.

This chain joins TRBV4-1 and TRBJ2-7, with D possibly TRBD1 on 5 matching bases. Germline V gene data show CDR1 as MGHRA and CDR2 as YSYEKL. The CDR3 spans 14 residues. Between the trimmed V and J ends, which lost 0 bases and 4 bases, there was a span of 10 bases. The CDR3 loop reads CASSQDRTMYEQYF. CDR3 bases: TGCGCCAGCAGCCAAGATAGGACAATGTACGAGCAGTACTTC.

The chain has TRBV6-6 and TRBJ1-2, with TRBD1 as a possible D gene (6 bases). V lost 2 bases to trimming and J lost 6 bases, with 16 bases between them. This CDR3 comprises 15 residues. CDR1 MNHNY and CDR2 SVGAGI come from the germline V gene (reference sequence). The CDR3 protein is CASSYSAGENNGYTF. CDR3 in DNA: TGTGCCAGCAGTTACAGCGCAGGGGAAAACAATGGCTACACCTTC.

This chain uses TRBV7-2 with TRBJ1-5; possibly TRBD1 for D (5 bases). V lost 0 bases and J 6 bases, leaving 12 bases between the germline ends. Germline CDR1 SGHTA, CDR2 FQGNSA. The CDR3 extends over 15 amino acids. The CDR3 coding sequence is TGTGCCAGCAGCTTAGCTCTTCAGGGAGGTCAGCCCCAGCATTTT. This translates into CASSLALQGGQPQHF.

The table lists this clone with a count of one. This chain uses TRBV5-6 with TRBJ2-5; TRBD2 might be the D (6 bases). CDR3 size: 14 residues. CDR1 and CDR2 (germline): SGHDT, YYEEEE. Trimming pared 0 bases from V and 5 bases from J, leaving 11 bases between. This CDR3 reads CASSLGGAPETQYF. In DNA form, the CDR3 reads TGTGCCAGCAGCTTGGGCGGGGCTCCGGAGACCCAGTACTTC.

CDR3 loop: CASTDRTGDEQFF. The CDR3 DNA sequence: TGTGCCAGCACCGATAGGACAGGGGATGAGCAGTTCTTC. V is TRBV27 and J is TRBJ2-1; 9 nucleotides align to TRBD1. This CDR3 region has 13 residues. Germline V gives CDR1 MNHEY, CDR2 SMNVEV (reference sequence). With V trimmed by 7 bases and J by 8 bases, 6 bases remained unmatched.

This chain uses TRBV7-9 with TRBJ1-1; D call uncertain. Germline V gene data show CDR1 as SEHNR and CDR2 as FQNEAQ (reference sequence). CDR3 size: 11 residues. The V and J ends lost 8 bases and 1 base respectively, with 5 bases between them. CDR3 DNA: TGTGCCAGCGAGGGGAACACTGAAGCTTTCTTT. As protein: CASEGNTEAFF. Using reference TRBV7-9 and TRBJ1-1 for the parts outside the CDR3, the full variable domain is DTGVSQNPRHKITKRGQNVTFRCDPISEHNRLYWYRQTLGQGPEFLTYFQNEAQLEKSRLLSDRFSAERPKGSFSTLEIQRTEQGDSAMYLCASEGNTEAFFGQGTRLTVV.

This sequence joins TRBV19 and TRBJ2-5; 7 positions agree with TRBD2. V lost 0 bases and J lost 2; bases outside the gene matches: 3. CDR1 and CDR2 from the germline V gene are LNHDA and SQIVND (reference sequence). The CDR3 length is 15 residues. This chain's CDR3 is CASSIEGGRQETQYF. DNA for the CDR3: TGTGCCAGTAGTATAGAGGGGGGGAGACAAGAGACCCAGTACTTC.

The CDR3 bases are TGCGCCAGAAAGAGAATTCAGTACTTC. Its protein is CARKRIQYF. V and J are TRBV10-1 and TRBJ2-4; D gene unclear. CDR3 length: 9 amino acids. CDR1 is WNHNN, CDR2 SYGVQD, per germline (reference sequence). Trimming stripped 9 bases from V and 10 bases from J, with 7 bases between.

The V call is TRBV27, the J call TRBJ1-1; D possibly corresponds to TRBD1 (5 bases). This CDR3 has 12 amino acids. Germline V gives CDR1 MNHEY, CDR2 SMNVEV (reference sequence). Trimming took off 0 bases at V and 7 bases at J, with 6 bases between the two ends. The chain's CDR3 is CASSLSGDEAFF. The CDR3 coding sequence is TGTGCCAGCAGTTTATCAGGGGATGAAGCTTTCTTT.

V gene TRBV9 combines with J gene TRBJ1-1; the D gene is possibly TRBD1 (5 bases). CDR3 length equals 13 residues. The germline V gene has CDR1 SGDLS and CDR2 YYNGEE. V was cut by 4 bases and J by 0 bases, with 7 bases left in between. In DNA, the CDR3 is TGTGCCAGCAGCTCAGGGATGAACACTGAAGCTTTCTTT. Its protein is CASSSGMNTEAFF.

V and J are TRBV19 and TRBJ2-3; tentatively, D is TRBD1 (6 bases). Germline CDR1 reads LNHDA; CDR2 reads SQIVND (reference sequence). V lost 3 bases and J lost 0, with 10 bases in between. The CDR3 has 15 residues. In DNA, the CDR3 is TGTGCCAGTAGTATTAAGGGGGTGAGCACAGATACGCAGTATTTT. This gives the protein CASSIKGVSTDTQYF. The variable domain in full, completed from reference TRBV19 and TRBJ2-3, reads DGGITQSPKYLFRKEGQNVTLSCEQNLNHDAMYWYRQDPGQGLRLIYYSQIVNDFQKGDIAEGYSVSREKKESFPLTVTSAQKNPTAFYLCASSIKGVSTDTQYFGPGTRLTVL.

The V and J genes are TRBV15 and TRBJ2-7, with 8 bases fitting TRBD2. This CDR3 has 14 amino acids. V was pared by 4 bases and J by 1 base, with 3 bases of the junction left unmatched. CDR1 and CDR2 (germline): LNHNV, YYDKDF (reference sequence). This CDR3 reads CATSNRGRSYEQYF. DNA of the CDR3: TGTGCCACCAGCAATCGCGGGAGGTCCTACGAGCAGTACTTC.

The chain links TRBV27 to TRBJ1-1; possibly TRBD1 for D (6 bases). V dropped 4 bases and J dropped 4 bases, with 13 bases sitting between them. This CDR3 has 14 residues. The V gene's germline CDR1 is MNHEY and CDR2 SMNVEV (reference sequence). In nucleotides, the CDR3 is TGTGCCAGCAGTTACGGGGGGCAACTCACTGAAGCTTTCTTT. Translated: CASSYGGQLTEAFF.

This chain joins TRBV4-2 and TRBJ1-2, with no clear D. Germline-derived CDR1 and CDR2 are LGHNA and YNFKEQ. V shed 0 bases and J shed 0 bases, with 8 bases lying between them. The CDR3 totals 15 residues. The CDR3 DNA is TGTGCCAGCAGCCAAGAGCACGGAGCTAACTATGGCTACACCTTC. It codes for CASSQEHGANYGYTF.

This chain connects TRBV5-1 to TRBJ2-2; 7 bases line up with TRBD1. The V gene end was trimmed by 4 bases and the J gene end by 2 bases; junction bases not matched to a gene: 5. The V gene's germline CDR1 is SGHRS and CDR2 YFSETQ. This CDR3 has 15 amino acids. CDR3 sequence reads: CASSVTGVNTGELFF. Written as DNA, the CDR3 is TGCGCCAGCAGCGTCACAGGGGTTAACACCGGGGAGCTGTTTTTT.